These 31 T cell receptor beta chains were sequenced from one sample in a study of graft-versus-host responses after intestinal transplantation. Their cognate antigens are unknown. Libraries were prepared by immunoSEQ multiplex PCR; TCRdb keeps only in-frame clonotypes and omits some of them. Among about 100,000 clones listed, over 75% were seen once. The sample in question was unstimulated CD4+ T cells sorted from spleen or lymph node cells, obtained before intestinal transplant. The source of these receptors is a human donor who received an intestinal transplant.

This chain uses TRBV5-1 with TRBJ2-3; D tentatively fits TRBD1 or TRBD2 (5 bases each). The V end was cut by 3 bases, the J end by 2 bases, with 16 bases between. CDR1 SGHRS and CDR2 YFSETQ come from the germline V gene. The CDR3 is 16 residues long. The CDR3 DNA follows: TGCGCCAGCAGCTCAACCGGGACCCGAGCCACAGATACGCAGTATTTT. Amino acids: CASSSTGTRATDTQYF.

This CDR3 is CASSERLGGGTEAFF. For the CDR3, the DNA is TGTGCCAGCAGTGAAAGGTTGGGGGGGGGCACTGAAGCTTTCTTT. This chain joins TRBV6-1 and TRBJ1-1; maybe TRBD1 (5 bases). Deletions cut 2 bases from V and 4 bases from J, with 14 bases between. CDR1 and CDR2 from the germline V gene are MNHNS and SASEGT. The CDR3 contains 15 residues.

The chain recombines TRBV5-1 with TRBJ2-1; 7 bases map to TRBD2. This CDR3 is built from 15 residues. The germline V gene has CDR1 SGHRS and CDR2 YFSETQ. V lost 0 bases and J lost 4; bases outside the gene matches: 4. The CDR3 bases are TGCGCCAGCAGCTTGGCTAGCGGAGGTTACAATGAGCAGTTCTTC. It encodes CASSLASGGYNEQFF.

The chain links TRBV6-5 to TRBJ2-3, with 8 bases aligning to TRBD2. The CDR3 is 15 amino acids. Germline assignment: CDR1 MNHEY and CDR2 SVGAGI. The J segment lost 2 bases and the V segment lost 6 bases, leaving 7 bases of the junction unmatched. The CDR3 bases are TGTGCCAGCAGACACCGGGGGGGAGCCACAGATACGCAGTATTTT. It codes for CASRHRGGATDTQYF.

The chain is built from TRBV5-1 and TRBJ2-6; the match to TRBD1 covers 10 bases. The CDR3 runs 19 residues. V dropped 1 base and J dropped 0; count of bases not matched to a gene: 7. Germline loops: CDR1 SGHRS, CDR2 YFSETQ. The chain's CDR3 is CASSLTPGTGASGANVLTF. The CDR3 DNA sequence: TGCGCCAGCAGCTTGACCCCCGGGACAGGGGCCTCTGGGGCCAACGTCCTGACTTTC.

The chain joins TRBV2 to TRBJ2-7; D might be TRBD1 (6 bases). This CDR3 comprises 14 residues. Trimming removed 5 bases at V and 0 bases at J, with 11 bases between. Germline CDR1 reads SNHLY; CDR2 reads FYNNEI. In DNA form, the CDR3 reads TGTGCCAGCAGTCCACAGGGTAGCTCCTACGAGCAGTACTTC. It yields the protein CASSPQGSSYEQYF.

This sequence joins TRBV6-6 and TRBJ1-2, with 12 bases matching TRBD1. The germline CDR1 and CDR2 sequences are MNHNY and SVGAGI (reference sequence). The CDR3 is 15 residues long. The V segment lost 5 bases and the J segment 4 bases; nucleotides outside the gene matches: 5. The CDR3 coding sequence is TGTGCCAGCAGTCCGGGACAGGGGGCGAGCTATGGCTACACCTTC. Protein sequence: CASSPGQGASYGYTF.

The CDR3 spells CASSSWTAYEQYF. CDR3 bases: TGTGCCAGCAGCTCATGGACAGCCTACGAGCAGTACTTC. The rearrangement links TRBV11-2 to TRBJ2-7; the D gene is possibly TRBD1 (6 bases). The CDR3 extends over 13 amino acids. Germline CDR1 is SGHAT and CDR2 is FQNNGV. Trimming left V 4 bases short and J 2 bases short, with 9 bases between. Variable domain in full (rest from reference TRBV11-2 and TRBJ2-7): EAGVAQSPRYKIIEKRQSVAFWCNPISGHATLYWYQQILGQGPKLLIQFQNNGVVDDSQLPKDRFSAERLKGVDSTLKIQPAKLEDSAVYLCASSSWTAYEQYFGPGTRLTVT.

The V gene is TRBV5-1, the J gene TRBJ1-5; 9 nucleotides match TRBD1. Germline lookup yields CDR1 SGHRS and CDR2 YFSETQ. The ends lost 4 bases at V and 4 bases at J; junction bases unmatched: 6. This CDR3 contains 15 residues. CDR3 DNA sequence: TGCGCCAGCAGCGAAGGGACAGGGAGAAATCAGCCCCAGCATTTT. It translates to CASSEGTGRNQPQHF.

J is TRBJ1-1 and V is TRBV5-1; D gene ambiguous. The CDR3 sequence is 16 residues long. Trimming removed 4 bases from V and 0 bases from J, with 16 bases in between. Germline-derived CDR1 and CDR2 are SGHRS and YFSETQ. The CDR3 coding sequence is TGCGCCAGCAGCCCCAGGATGGTAGGGATGAACACTGAAGCTTTCTTT. It specifies CASSPRMVGMNTEAFF.

This clone showed up just once. The junction departs from germline at one end; a sequencing error may be responsible. V gene TRBV6-1 combines with J gene TRBJ2-7; 9 bases fit TRBD2. This CDR3 region has 11 residues. Germline V gives CDR1 MNHNS, CDR2 SASEGT. The CDR3 DNA follows: TGTGCCATCAGTGACGGGACTAGCATGTACTTC. It encodes CAISDGTSMYF.

This chain joins TRBV7-3 and TRBJ2-4, with D possibly TRBD1 on 6 matching bases. CDR3 length: 13 residues. The germline V gene encodes CDR1 SGHTA and CDR2 FQGTGA. V lost 5 bases to trimming and J lost 8 bases, with 13 bases between them. The CDR3 coding sequence is TGTGCCAGCAGCCGGGGCTCAGGGGACATTCAGTACTTC. It codes for CASSRGSGDIQYF. Full variable domain (missing parts from reference TRBV7-3 and TRBJ2-4): GAGVSQTPSNKVTEKGKYVELRCDPISGHTALYWYRQSLGQGPEFLIYFQGTGAADDSGLPNDRFFAVRPEGSVSTLKIQRTERGDSAVYLCASSRGSGDIQYFGAGTRLSVL.

This chain uses TRBV28 with TRBJ2-1; 11 bases map to TRBD2. CDR1 and CDR2 (germline): MDHEN, SYDVKM. V lost 3 bases and J lost 5; bases outside the gene matches: 9. This CDR3 is built from 17 residues. CDR3 sequence (DNA): TGTGCCAGCAGTTTCAGACTAGCGGGATTGGTCAACAATGAGCAGTTCTTC. Encoded protein: CASSFRLAGLVNNEQFF.

The rearrangement links TRBV7-9 to TRBJ2-1; 11 bases align to TRBD1. The CDR3 has 15 amino acids. Germline CDR1 SEHNR, CDR2 FQNEAQ (reference sequence). The junction had 5 bases not matched to a gene; V was cut back by 4 bases and J by 6 bases. CDR3 DNA sequence: TGTGCCAGCAGCTCGACCGGGACAGGGGGCAATGAGCAGTTCTTC. It translates to CASSSTGTGGNEQFF.

This chain connects TRBV10-3 to TRBJ2-3; D ambiguous. This CDR3 is 14 amino acids long. Germline values: CDR1 ENHRY, CDR2 SYGVKD. V dropped 4 bases and J dropped 6 bases, with 14 bases sitting between them. The CDR3 loop reads CAISASGLGDTQYF. The CDR3 nucleotides read TGTGCCATCAGTGCCTCCGGGCTCGGGGATACGCAGTATTTT.

The chain recombines TRBV7-3 with TRBJ2-1; D gene uncertain. CDR3 size: 15 residues. V lost 5 bases and J lost 0, with 11 bases in between. Looked up from germline, CDR1 is SGHTA and CDR2 is FQGTGA. The CDR3 DNA reads as TGTGCCAGCAGCCCCATCGCTAGCTCCTACAATGAGCAGTTCTTC. It translates to CASSPIASSYNEQFF.

Remarks on this clone: Other DNA variants within this sample encode the same CDR3. This sequence joins TRBV5-4 and TRBJ2-7; 12 nucleotides match TRBD2. The CDR3 runs to 15 residues. Trimming took 4 bases from V and 0 from J; bases not matched to a gene: 2. Germline V CDR1 and CDR2: SGHNT, YYREEE (reference sequence). The CDR3 nucleotides read TGTGCCAGCAGCAAGGGACTAGCGGGCTCCTACGAGCAGTACTTC. This encodes CASSKGLAGSYEQYF.

The CDR3 sequence is CASSLRLDYEQYF. The CDR3, as DNA: TGTGCCAGCAGCTTGCGTCTAGACTACGAGCAGTACTTC. The V gene is TRBV5-4, the J gene TRBJ2-7; no clear D gene. The CDR3 extends over 13 amino acids. V lost 1 base to trimming and J lost 3 bases, with 8 bases between them. CDR1 SGHNT and CDR2 YYREEE come from the germline V gene (reference sequence).

This clone was seen only once. J is TRBJ1-1 and V is TRBV28; D not certain. V gave up 7 bases and J gave up 5 bases, with 14 bases separating them. The CDR3 length is 13 residues. The germline gives CDR1 MDHEN, CDR2 SYDVKM. The CDR3 protein is CASIPGGRTEAFF. The DNA of the CDR3 is TGTGCCAGCATCCCGGGAGGGAGGACTGAAGCTTTCTTT.

The genes are TRBV4-1 and TRBJ1-2; no clear D gene. V dropped 1 base and J dropped 0 bases, with 9 bases sitting between them. CDR1 and CDR2 (germline): MGHRA, YSYEKL. This CDR3 comprises 15 residues. CDR3 DNA: TGCGCCAGCAGCCAAGTGGGGTCAGCTAACTATGGCTACACCTTC. It is translated as CASSQVGSANYGYTF.

The rearrangement joins TRBV4-1 to TRBJ1-6; D is unclear. The V and J ends lost 3 bases and 8 bases respectively, with 14 bases between them. This CDR3 has 15 residues. The germline V gene encodes CDR1 MGHRA and CDR2 YSYEKL. CDR3 amino acids: CASSHARPVDSPLHF. In DNA, the CDR3 is TGCGCCAGCAGCCACGCCCGCCCTGTGGATTCACCCCTCCACTTT.

This sequence joins TRBV6-1 and TRBJ2-4, with D perhaps given as TRBD1 or TRBD2 (5 bases each). Germline-derived CDR1 and CDR2 are MNHNS and SASEGT. V was clipped by 2 bases and J by 5 bases, with 13 bases between them. This CDR3 has 15 amino acids. The CDR3 coding sequence is TGTGCCAGCAGTGAACGCTGGGGGTTGCAAAACATTCAGTACTTC. This encodes CASSERWGLQNIQYF.

The V gene is TRBV6-5, the J gene TRBJ1-2; D is unresolved. V lost 6 bases to trimming and J lost 3 bases, with 8 bases between them. Per the germline V gene, CDR1 is MNHEY and CDR2 is SVGAGI. The CDR3 has 12 residues. The CDR3 DNA sequence: TGTGCCAGCAGCGAAGGTGACTATGGCTACACCTTC. It yields the protein CASSEGDYGYTF.

The chain is built from TRBV28 and TRBJ1-1, with D hard to call. The CDR3 has 12 amino acids. Germline V gene data show CDR1 as MDHEN and CDR2 as SYDVKM. Trimming pared 7 bases from V and 7 bases from J, leaving 13 bases between. In DNA, the CDR3 is TGTGCCAGCACCATCCTCCCAGGTGAAGCTTTCTTT. Amino acids: CASTILPGEAFF.

The chain is built from TRBV11-3 and TRBJ2-3; 7 bases are a match to TRBD1. Germline V gene sequence: CDR1 SGHNT, CDR2 YENEEA. V lost 5 bases, J lost 2 bases, and 4 bases stayed unmatched. The CDR3 contains 14 residues. CDR3 region: CASSPGQVTDTQYF. As DNA, the CDR3 is TGTGCCAGCAGCCCCGGACAGGTCACAGATACGCAGTATTTT.

The rearrangement uses TRBV6-5 and TRBJ1-1; TRBD1 matches at 7 bases. The CDR3 runs 14 residues. From germline, CDR1 is MNHEY and CDR2 SVGAGI. V lost 8 bases, J lost 1 base, and 7 bases stayed unmatched. CDR3 bases: TGTGCCAGCTGTTGGACAGGATCGAACACTGAAGCTTTCTTT. Residues: CASCWTGSNTEAFF.

The chain links TRBV6-1 to TRBJ2-2, with a tentative D call TRBD2 (6 bases). The CDR3 totals 14 residues. The V and J ends lost 6 bases and 7 bases respectively, with 15 bases between them. Germline V gives CDR1 MNHNS, CDR2 SASEGT. The CDR3 loop is CASRRGLPYGELFF. The CDR3 DNA sequence: TGTGCCAGCAGGCGGGGACTTCCCTACGGGGAGCTGTTTTTT.

The chain is built from TRBV5-1 and TRBJ2-3; the D is unclear. CDR1 SGHRS and CDR2 YFSETQ come from the germline V gene. Trimming stripped 4 bases from V and 0 bases from J, with 15 bases between. CDR3 size: 16 residues. CDR3 residues: CASSTLTQSSTDTQYF. The DNA for the CDR3 is TGCGCCAGCAGCACCTTGACTCAATCTAGCACAGATACGCAGTATTTT.

This chain links TRBV5-1 with TRBJ1-5, with D maybe TRBD1 (6 bases). The germline CDR1 and CDR2 sequences are SGHRS and YFSETQ. The CDR3 is 14 amino acids. The germline V and J ends were trimmed by 0 bases and 6 bases, with 10 bases remaining between them. CDR3 residues: CASSLEGGSQPQHF. CDR3 DNA: TGCGCCAGCAGCTTGGAGGGGGGGAGTCAGCCCCAGCATTTT.

V is TRBV4-2 and J is TRBJ1-1; D unresolved. The CDR3 loop spans 18 amino acids. Germline values: CDR1 LGHNA, CDR2 YNFKEQ. V lost 2 bases to trimming and J lost 0 bases, with 19 bases between them. This chain's CDR3 is CASSQTRSGSILNTEAFF. CDR3 bases: TGTGCCAGCAGCCAAACGAGATCGGGCAGTATCCTGAACACTGAAGCTTTCTTT.

The V and J genes are TRBV7-3 and TRBJ2-3; D is uncertain. The V gene's germline CDR1 is SGHTA and CDR2 FQGTGA. There are 13 residues in the CDR3. The V gene lost 5 bases and the J gene lost 0 bases, with 6 bases spanning the gap. This chain's CDR3 is CASSDPSTDTQYF. CDR3 nucleotide sequence: TGTGCCAGCAGCGACCCGAGCACAGATACGCAGTATTTT. Drawing the rest from reference TRBV7-3 and TRBJ2-3, the complete variable domain is GAGVSQTPSNKVTEKGKYVELRCDPISGHTALYWYRQSLGQGPEFLIYFQGTGAADDSGLPNDRFFAVRPEGSVSTLKIQRTERGDSAVYLCASSDPSTDTQYFGPGTRLTVL.